This entry lists 18 T cell receptor beta chains sequenced from one sample in a study of T cells in tuberculosis. This table comes from immunoSEQ multiplex PCR, and its TCRdb copy is limited to in-frame clones, with some not included. The data show under 35,000 clones, about 92% seen once. Time point meaning: new active TB diagnosis, blood taken before or within 7 days of starting treatment. The sequences come from PBMCs, collected at tuberculosis diagnosis. The receptors were sampled from an adult with tuberculosis. Some clones in this sample may be carry-over from other donors' samples.

The gene calls are TRBV18 and TRBJ2-5; D might be TRBD1 (6 bases). Germline V gene lookup returns CDR1 KGHSH and CDR2 LQKENI. V was shortened by 4 bases and J by 7 bases, with 16 bases between the two germline ends. CDR3 size: 14 residues. CDR3 sequence: CASSRQQGEGTQYF. CDR3 DNA: TGTGCCAGCTCACGACAACAGGGAGAGGGGACCCAGTACTTC.

J is TRBJ2-1 and V is TRBV19, with 9 bases fitting TRBD1. This CDR3 has 14 residues. The germline V gene encodes CDR1 LNHDA and CDR2 SQIVND (reference sequence). V shed 6 bases, J shed 5 bases, and the junction held 5 bases outside the gene matches. Here the CDR3 reads CASRGDRANNEQFF. The DNA for the CDR3 is TGTGCCAGTAGGGGGGACAGGGCCAACAATGAGCAGTTCTTC.

V gene TRBV19 combines with J gene TRBJ1-2; TRBD1 matches 11 bases. The CDR3 consists of 15 residues. With V trimmed by 6 bases and J by 6 bases, 9 bases remained unmatched. CDR1 is LNHDA and CDR2 is SQIVND in the germline V gene (reference sequence). CDR3 protein: CASSFPGQGVDGYTF. In DNA form, the CDR3 reads TGTGCCAGTAGCTTCCCGGGACAGGGGGTGGATGGCTACACCTTC.

V is TRBV7-2 and J is TRBJ2-1, with D perhaps matching TRBD2 (6 bases). V dropped 8 bases and J dropped 0 bases, with 17 bases sitting between them. The CDR3 extends over 16 amino acids. From germline, CDR1 is SGHTA and CDR2 FQGNSA. CDR3 sequence: CASRMSGGASYNEQFF. The CDR3, as DNA: TGTGCCAGCCGCATGAGCGGCGGGGCCTCCTACAATGAGCAGTTCTTC.

This chain uses TRBV6-4 with TRBJ1-6; D is possibly TRBD1 (5 bases). CDR3 length equals 13 residues. Germline V gene sequence: CDR1 MRHNA, CDR2 SNTAGT. Trimming shortened V by 3 bases and J by 9 bases, and 9 bases separated the two germline ends. CDR3 nucleotide sequence: TGTGCCAGCAGTGAGGGGGGTTCTTCACCCCTCCACTTT. This encodes CASSEGGSSPLHF.

The chain employs TRBV27 and TRBJ2-1; D might be TRBD2 (6 bases). The V and J ends lost 7 bases and 0 bases respectively, with 13 bases between them. Germline loops: CDR1 MNHEY, CDR2 SMNVEV (reference sequence). The CDR3 is 15 residues long. The CDR3 sequence: CASTPWGDSYNEQFF. The CDR3 DNA reads as TGTGCCAGCACTCCTTGGGGGGACTCCTACAATGAGCAGTTCTTC.

The chain combines TRBV6-6 with TRBJ2-5, with a tentative D call TRBD2 (6 bases). The V gene's germline CDR1 is MNHNY and CDR2 SVGAGI (reference sequence). This CDR3 has 15 amino acids. V lost 0 bases, J lost 5 bases, and 13 bases lay in between. For the CDR3, the DNA is TGTGCCAGCAGTTACTCGATTAGGGGAGGCGAGACCCAGTACTTC. Protein: CASSYSIRGGETQYF.

The V gene is TRBV19, the J gene TRBJ1-5; D gene unclear. V lost 9 bases to trimming and J lost 0 bases, with 6 bases between them. CDR3 size: 12 residues. Germline values: CDR1 LNHDA, CDR2 SQIVND (reference sequence). CDR3 bases: TGTGCCAGCCGGGGTAGCAATCAGCCCCAGCATTTT. Translated: CASRGSNQPQHF.

This chain connects TRBV7-2 to TRBJ2-7, with 10 nucleotides matching TRBD2. The V gene's germline CDR1 is SGHTA and CDR2 FQGNSA. The ends lost 4 bases at V and 7 bases at J; junction bases unmatched: 10. CDR3 size: 15 residues. As DNA, the CDR3 is TGTGCCAGCAGCTATAAGGCTAGCGGGGGAGGAGAGCAGTACTTC. Amino acid sequence: CASSYKASGGGEQYF.

The V call is TRBV5-1, the J call TRBJ2-2; 8 positions match TRBD1. The CDR3 has 15 amino acids. V dropped 3 bases and J dropped 7; count of bases not matched to a gene: 8. Germline V lookup: CDR1 SGHRS, CDR2 YFSETQ. In nucleotides, the CDR3 is TGCGCCAGCAGCTCCCGACAGGGGTACGGCGGGGAGCTGTTTTTT. The encoded protein is CASSSRQGYGGELFF.

The chain employs TRBV19 and TRBJ1-1; D uncertain. Germline V gene data show CDR1 as LNHDA and CDR2 as SQIVND (reference sequence). Trimming left V 3 bases short and J 11 bases short, with 10 bases between. The CDR3 spans 11 residues. The CDR3 DNA is TGTGCCAGTAGTATTTTGACTCGCGCTTTCTTT. Protein: CASSILTRAFF.

The chain couples TRBV13 to TRBJ2-1, with a possible D match to TRBD2 (6 bases). The CDR3 covers 13 residues. Trimming pared 7 bases from V and 4 bases from J, leaving 11 bases between. Germline V gene sequence: CDR1 PRHDT, CDR2 FYEKMQ (reference sequence). The CDR3 DNA is TGTGCCAGCACCACTGGGAGGTACAATGAGCAGTTCTTC. Its translation: CASTTGRYNEQFF.

V is TRBV11-3 and J is TRBJ2-7; 7 bases match TRBD2. Germline V gene data show CDR1 as SGHNT and CDR2 as YENEEA. The CDR3 extends over 13 amino acids. J lost 1 base, V lost 3 bases, and 0 bases had no gene match. The CDR3 nucleotides are TGTGCCAGCAGCTTTAGCGGGTCCTACGAGCAGTACTTC. Its translation: CASSFSGSYEQYF.

The rearrangement joins TRBV5-5 to TRBJ1-6; 7 bases line up with TRBD1. Trimming at V came to 0 bases and at J to 4 bases, leaving 1 base not matched to a gene. This CDR3 region has 15 residues. The germline gives CDR1 SGHKS, CDR2 YYEKEE (reference sequence). CDR3 region: CASSLAGQYNSPLHF. DNA for the CDR3: TGTGCCAGCAGCTTGGCGGGACAGTATAATTCACCCCTCCACTTT. The whole variable domain, filled in from reference TRBV5-5 and TRBJ1-6, reads DAGVTQSPTHLIKTRGQQVTLRCSPISGHKSVSWYQQVLGQGPQFIFQYYEKEERGRGNFPDRFSARQFPNYSSELNVNALLLGDSALYLCASSLAGQYNSPLHFGNGTRLTVT.

The gene calls are TRBV19 and TRBJ1-2; the D gene is possibly TRBD1 (5 bases). The CDR3 covers 13 residues. V was pared by 8 bases and J by 3 bases, with 13 bases between. Per the germline V gene, CDR1 is LNHDA and CDR2 is SQIVND (reference sequence). The CDR3 region has the DNA TGTGCCAGTGCCCCTCAGGGTTACTATGGCTACACCTTC. Protein: CASAPQGYYGYTF.

The chain is built from TRBV11-2 and TRBJ2-7; TRBD1 might be the D (5 bases). The CDR3 contains 13 residues. V lost 1 base, J lost 1 base, and 5 bases lay in between. Per germline, CDR1 SGHAT and CDR2 FQNNGV. The DNA of the CDR3 is TGTGCCAGCAGCTTAGCAGGGTCCTACGAGCAGTACTTC. This sequence encodes CASSLAGSYEQYF.

The chain links TRBV19 to TRBJ2-3; no reliable D call. This CDR3 has 15 residues. CDR1 is LNHDA, CDR2 SQIVND, per germline (reference sequence). V lost 7 bases, J lost 1 base, and 15 bases lay in between. Here the CDR3 reads CASTRNSAGTDTQYF. DNA of the CDR3: TGTGCCAGTACCAGAAATAGTGCGGGCACAGATACGCAGTATTTT.

This clone appeared once. The chain uses TRBV19 and TRBJ1-2, with 11 bases identical to TRBD1. CDR3 size: 14 residues. Germline CDR1 reads LNHDA; CDR2 reads SQIVND (reference sequence). V lost 6 bases, J lost 7 bases, and 7 bases stayed unmatched. The CDR3 reads CASSADRGHGGYTF. CDR3 in DNA: TGTGCCAGTAGCGCGGACAGGGGGCATGGTGGCTACACCTTC.